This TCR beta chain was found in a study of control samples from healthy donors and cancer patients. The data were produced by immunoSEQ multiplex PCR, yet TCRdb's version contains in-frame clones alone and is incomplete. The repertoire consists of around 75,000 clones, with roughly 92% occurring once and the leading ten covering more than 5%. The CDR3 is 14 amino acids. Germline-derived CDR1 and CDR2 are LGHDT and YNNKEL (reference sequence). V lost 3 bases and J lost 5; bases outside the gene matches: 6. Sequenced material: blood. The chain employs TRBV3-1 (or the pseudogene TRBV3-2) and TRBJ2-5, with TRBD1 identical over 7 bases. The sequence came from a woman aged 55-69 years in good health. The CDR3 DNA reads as TGTGCCAGCAGCCATCGACAGGGAAGGGAGACCCAGTACTTC. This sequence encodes CASSHRQGRETQYF.